Presented here are 4 T cell receptor beta chains from one specimen sequenced in a study of technical replicates of blood from four donors. Profiling relied on immunoSEQ multiplex PCR, and the TCRdb table lists in-frame clones only, not all of them. In the table there are tens of thousands of clones, just under 95% of which are singletons. Sequenced material: T cells isolated from PBMCs. These receptors came from a human donor in good health.

The chain links TRBV25-1 to TRBJ2-1; TRBD1 is a possible D gene (6 bases). CDR1 is MGHDK, CDR2 SYGVNS, per germline. CDR3 length equals 14 residues. V shed 3 bases and J shed 8 bases, with 14 bases lying between them. CDR3 sequence: CASSEGANGYEQFF. CDR3 DNA sequence: TGTGCCAGCAGTGAGGGGGCCAATGGGTATGAGCAGTTCTTC. The complete variable domain, with remaining parts taken from reference TRBV25-1 and TRBJ2-1, reads EADIYQTPRYLVIGTGKKITLECSQTMGHDKMYWYQQDPGMELHLIHYSYGVNSTEKGDLSSESTVSRIRTEHFPLTLESARPSHTSQYLCASSEGANGYEQFFGPGTRLTVL.

The chain links TRBV27 to TRBJ2-3, with D possibly being TRBD1 (7 bases). This CDR3 spans 13 amino acids. Trimming left V 8 bases short and J 7 bases short, with 16 bases between. Germline-derived CDR1 and CDR2 are MNHEY and SMNVEV (reference sequence). The CDR3 DNA sequence: TGTGCCAGCGCAGACCAGGGGGGATATACGCAGTATTTT. Its translation: CASADQGGYTQYF.

The V call is TRBV19, the J call TRBJ1-5, with TRBD1 matching 9 bases. This CDR3 spans 17 amino acids. Looked up from germline, CDR1 is LNHDA and CDR2 is SQIVND (reference sequence). With 4 bases clipped from V and 1 base from J, the junction kept 8 bases outside the gene matches. The chain's CDR3 is CASSRDREGVSNQPQHF. CDR3 DNA: TGTGCCAGTAGTAGGGACAGGGAGGGAGTAAGCAATCAGCCCCAGCATTTT. The full variable domain, with the rest looked up from reference TRBV19 and TRBJ1-5, is DGGITQSPKYLFRKEGQNVTLSCEQNLNHDAMYWYRQDPGQGLRLIYYSQIVNDFQKGDIAEGYSVSREKKESFPLTVTSAQKNPTAFYLCASSRDREGVSNQPQHFGDGTRLSIL.

The chain is built from TRBV7-3 and TRBJ2-7, with D tentatively TRBD1 (5 bases). CDR1 is SGHTA and CDR2 is FQGTGA in the germline V gene. V shed 4 bases and J shed 0 bases, with 10 bases lying between them. The CDR3 has 14 residues. The CDR3 here is CASSSGQVSYEQYF. In DNA form, the CDR3 reads TGTGCCAGCAGCTCCGGACAAGTCTCCTACGAGCAGTACTTC.